The rows below give T cell receptor beta chains drawn from one sample of a study of CD4 T cells in relation to SARS-CoV-2 and coronaviruses. TCRdb's table, derived via immunoSEQ multiplex PCR, lists solely in-frame clones and lacks some. This table holds tens of thousands of clones, approximately 94% found once. The sequenced sample consisted of naive CD4+ T cells from PBMCs. These receptors all stem from a human donor in good health. The CDR3 runs from the conserved cysteine through the conserved F or W. D genes are given only for firm matches. Clone size is not always given. Where it is, it says once, few, many or a class for expanded clones.

D	size	V	J	CDR3	DNA
NA	NA	TRBV28	TRBJ1-4	CASSSGPSRATNEKLFF	TGTGCCAGCAGTTCCGGACCGTCACGAGCAACTAATGAAAAACTGTTTTTT
TRBD2	NA	TRBV5-1	TRBJ2-1	CASSLVSGSSYNEQFF	TGCGCCAGCAGCCTAGTTAGCGGGAGCTCCTACAATGAGCAGTTCTTC
TRBD1	once	TRBV19	TRBJ2-7	CASSRQGFYEQYF	TGTGCCAGTAGTAGACAGGGTTTCTACGAGCAGTACTTC
NA	once	TRBV5-1	TRBJ2-7	CASSLDSGEQYF	TGCGCCAGCAGCTTGGACTCGGGGGAGCAGTACTTC
NA	NA	TRBV18	TRBJ2-1	CASSPDQNNEQFF	TGTGCCAGCTCACCGGACCAAAACAATGAGCAGTTCTTC
NA	NA	TRBV15	TRBJ2-1	CATSRDLGADEQFF	TGTGCCACCAGCAGAGATCTTGGGGCGGATGAGCAGTTCTTC
NA	NA	TRBV7-8	TRBJ1-5	CASSLQGSNQPQHF	TGTGCCAGCAGCCTACAGGGAAGCAATCAGCCCCAGCATTTT
NA	NA	TRBV25-1	TRBJ1-2	CASSDQTGLGGGYTF	TGTGCCAGCAGTGACCAGACAGGTTTAGGCGGGGGCTACACCTTC
NA	NA	TRBV28	TRBJ2-2	CASSSMDRRPGELFF	TGTGCCAGCAGTTCCATGGACAGACGACCCGGGGAGCTGTTTTTT
NA	NA	TRBV28	TRBJ2-7	CASTPGVTYEQYF	TGTGCCAGCACCCCAGGGGTCACCTACGAGCAGTACTTC
NA	NA	TRBV28	TRBJ2-3	CANTDTQYF	TGTGCAAACACAGATACGCAGTATTTT
NA	NA	TRBV7-9	TRBJ1-5	CASSSLDGQPQHF	TGTGCCAGCAGCTCCCTCGACGGCCAGCCCCAGCATTTT
TRBD2	NA	TRBV7-2	TRBJ2-7	CASSQSGTSVSYEQYF	TGTGCCAGCAGCCAATCCGGGACTAGCGTTTCCTACGAGCAGTACTTC
NA	NA	TRBV7-9	TRBJ2-7	CASSLGGGGGEAYF	TGTGCCAGCAGCTTAGGAGGTGGTGGGGGCGAGGCGTACTTC
NA	NA	TRBV25-1	TRBJ2-2	CASGGQGLTGELFF	TGTGCCAGCGGCGGCCAAGGTTTGACCGGGGAGCTGTTTTTT
TRBD2	NA	TRBV6-7	TRBJ2-1	CASSFPTSPKDNEQFF	TGTGCCAGCAGTTTTCCGACTAGCCCTAAAGACAATGAGCAGTTCTTC
TRBD2	NA	TRBV5-5	TRBJ2-3	CASNSRTSGTHTDTQYF	TGTGCCAGCAACAGCCGGACTAGCGGGACACACACAGATACGCAGTATTTT
NA	NA	TRBV10-3	TRBJ2-1	CAISDMGPQAGEQFF	TGTGCCATCAGCGATATGGGACCCCAGGCCGGTGAGCAGTTCTTC
NA	once	TRBV7-2	TRBJ2-3	CASSFTRARGTDTQYF	TGTGCCAGCAGCTTTACTAGGGCCAGAGGCACAGATACGCAGTATTTT
TRBD1	NA	TRBV19	TRBJ2-7	CASSIRGTGGPNYEQYF	TGTGCCAGTAGTATTCGGGGGACAGGGGGTCCCAACTACGAGCAGTACTTC
NA	NA	TRBV5-5	TRBJ1-1	CASSLFLWEAFF	TGTGCCAGCAGCTTGTTCCTGTGGGAGGCTTTCTTT
NA	NA	TRBV2	TRBJ2-7	CASSLLYEQYF	TGTGCCAGCAGTCTCCTCTACGAGCAGTACTTC
TRBD1	NA	TRBV19	TRBJ1-2	CASTPLRGQNYGYTF	TGTGCCAGTACCCCCCTCCGGGGACAGAACTATGGCTACACCTTC
TRBD2	NA	TRBV28	TRBJ2-1	CASRGGTSGDYNEQFF	TGTGCCAGCAGAGGTGGGACTAGCGGAGACTACAATGAGCAGTTCTTC
TRBD2	NA	TRBV29-1	TRBJ2-7	CSVSGRALAEQYF	TGCAGCGTTAGCGGGAGGGCCTTAGCCGAGCAGTACTTC
TRBD1	NA	TRBV18	TRBJ1-3	CASSLAGTGFGNTIYF	TGTGCCAGCTCACTAGCCGGGACAGGGTTCGGAAACACCATATATTTT
TRBD2	NA	TRBV24-1	TRBJ2-5	CATSATWLADQETQYF	TGTGCCACCAGTGCGACCTGGCTAGCGGACCAAGAGACCCAGTACTTC
TRBD1	NA	TRBV20-1	TRBJ2-5	CSAGDRGRETQYF	TGCAGTGCTGGTGACAGGGGTAGGGAGACCCAGTACTTC
NA	NA	TRBV2	TRBJ1-1	CASRDRFVNTEAFF	TGTGCCAGCAGAGACAGGTTTGTGAACACTGAAGCTTTCTTT
NA	NA	TRBV5-1	TRBJ2-7	CASSLTAASYEQYF	TGCGCCAGCAGTCTCACGGCCGCTTCCTACGAGCAGTACTTC
NA	NA	TRBV19	TRBJ2-2	CASSIGGTGTGELFF	TGTGCCAGTAGTATTGGTGGGACCGGTACCGGGGAGCTGTTTTTT
NA	NA	TRBV5-1	TRBJ2-1	CASSLAGGREQFF	TGCGCCAGCAGCTTGGCTGGGGGCAGGGAGCAGTTCTTC
TRBD1	few	TRBV5-1	TRBJ1-2	CASSVGQLNYGYTF	TGCGCCAGCAGCGTGGGACAGCTAAACTATGGCTACACCTTC
NA	NA	TRBV6-5	TRBJ2-5	CASSRESRNQETQYF	TGTGCCAGCAGTAGGGAATCCCGCAACCAAGAGACCCAGTACTTC
NA	NA	TRBV19	TRBJ1-4	CASSDRMANEKLFF	TGTGCCAGTAGTGACCGCATGGCTAATGAAAAACTGTTTTTT
TRBD2	NA	TRBV6-5	TRBJ2-7	CASSYSGNAYEQYF	TGTGCCAGCAGTTACAGCGGGAACGCCTACGAGCAGTACTTC
NA	NA	TRBV6-1	TRBJ2-7	CASSELSGGTYEQYF	TGTGCCAGCAGTGAACTCTCTGGGGGTACCTACGAGCAGTACTTC
TRBD1	NA	TRBV6-1	TRBJ2-2	CASSERTGVNGELFF	TGTGCCAGCAGTGAACGGACAGGGGTTAACGGGGAGCTGTTTTTT
NA	NA	TRBV2	TRBJ2-5	CASSAGGGETQYF	TGTGCCAGCAGTGCCGGGGGCGGGGAGACCCAGTACTTC
NA	NA	TRBV5-1	TRBJ2-5	CASSFDRTPETQYF	TGCGCCAGCAGTTTTGACAGGACCCCAGAGACCCAGTACTTC
NA	NA	TRBV2	TRBJ2-5	CASSPWPRSFQETQYF	TGTGCCAGCTCACCCTGGCCCAGGTCGTTCCAAGAGACCCAGTACTTC
NA	once	TRBV30	TRBJ1-1	CAWSLGLMNTEAFF	TGTGCCTGGAGTCTGGGACTGATGAACACTGAAGCTTTCTTT
TRBD1	NA	TRBV7-2	TRBJ1-5	CASSPRDSLSNQPQHF	TGTGCCAGCAGCCCCCGGGACAGCTTGAGTAATCAGCCCCAGCATTTT
TRBD2	NA	TRBV14	TRBJ2-3	CASSLYLASGGDTQYF	TGTGCCAGCAGCCTATATCTGGCTAGCGGAGGAGATACGCAGTATTTT
TRBD1	NA	TRBV12-5	TRBJ2-7	CASGLAQGTASYEQYF	TGTGCTAGTGGTTTGGCACAAGGGACAGCCTCCTACGAGCAGTACTTC
NA	once	TRBV27	TRBJ2-3	CASRKYQGSSTDTQYF	TGTGCCAGCAGAAAATACCAGGGTTCTAGCACAGATACGCAGTATTTT
TRBD1	NA	TRBV28	TRBJ1-6	CASSSQNRGASYNSPLHF	TGTGCCAGCAGTTCCCAAAACAGGGGTGCGTCCTATAATTCACCCCTCCACTTT
TRBD2	NA	TRBV5-1	TRBJ2-1	CASSVTGTSENEQFF	TGCGCCAGCAGCGTTACCGGGACTAGCGAGAATGAGCAGTTCTTC
NA	once	TRBV11-3	TRBJ2-1	CASSLGLIASSYNEQFF	TGTGCCAGCAGCTTAGGTCTTATAGCGAGCTCCTACAATGAGCAGTTCTTC
TRBD1	NA	TRBV7-3	TRBJ1-2	CASSLGQGGYTF	TGTGCCAGCAGCCTTGGACAGGGAGGCTACACCTTC
TRBD2	NA	TRBV11-2	TRBJ2-1	CASSWGTSGEQFF	TGTGCCAGCAGCTGGGGGACTAGCGGTGAGCAGTTCTTC